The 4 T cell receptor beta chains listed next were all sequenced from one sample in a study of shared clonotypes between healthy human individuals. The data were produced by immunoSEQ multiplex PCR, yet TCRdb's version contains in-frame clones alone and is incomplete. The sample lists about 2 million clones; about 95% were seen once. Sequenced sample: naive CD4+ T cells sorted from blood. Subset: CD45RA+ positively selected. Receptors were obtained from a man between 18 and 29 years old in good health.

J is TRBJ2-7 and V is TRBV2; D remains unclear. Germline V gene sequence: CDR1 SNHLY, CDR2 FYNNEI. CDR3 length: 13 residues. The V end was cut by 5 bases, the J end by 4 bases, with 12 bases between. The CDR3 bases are TGTGCCAGCAGTATGGCCCTAGGGTACGAGCAGTACTTC. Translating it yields CASSMALGYEQYF.

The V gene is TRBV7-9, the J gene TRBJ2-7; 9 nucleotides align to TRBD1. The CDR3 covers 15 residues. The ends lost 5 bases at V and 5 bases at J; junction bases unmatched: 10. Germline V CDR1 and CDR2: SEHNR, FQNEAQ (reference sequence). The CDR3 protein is CASSPKQGATDEQYF. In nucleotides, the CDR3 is TGTGCCAGCAGCCCAAAACAGGGGGCGACAGACGAGCAGTACTTC.

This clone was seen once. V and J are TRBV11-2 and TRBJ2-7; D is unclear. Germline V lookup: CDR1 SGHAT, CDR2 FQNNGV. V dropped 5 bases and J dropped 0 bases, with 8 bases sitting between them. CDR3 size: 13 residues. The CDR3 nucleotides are TGTGCCAGCAGCCCACATCTCTCCTACGAGCAGTACTTC. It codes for CASSPHLSYEQYF.

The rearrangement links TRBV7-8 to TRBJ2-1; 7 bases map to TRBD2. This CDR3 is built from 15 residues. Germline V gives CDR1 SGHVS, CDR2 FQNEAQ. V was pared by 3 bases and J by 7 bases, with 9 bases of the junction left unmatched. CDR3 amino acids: CASSLMSGKGNEQFF. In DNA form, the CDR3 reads TGTGCCAGCAGCTTGATGAGCGGGAAAGGTAATGAGCAGTTCTTC.